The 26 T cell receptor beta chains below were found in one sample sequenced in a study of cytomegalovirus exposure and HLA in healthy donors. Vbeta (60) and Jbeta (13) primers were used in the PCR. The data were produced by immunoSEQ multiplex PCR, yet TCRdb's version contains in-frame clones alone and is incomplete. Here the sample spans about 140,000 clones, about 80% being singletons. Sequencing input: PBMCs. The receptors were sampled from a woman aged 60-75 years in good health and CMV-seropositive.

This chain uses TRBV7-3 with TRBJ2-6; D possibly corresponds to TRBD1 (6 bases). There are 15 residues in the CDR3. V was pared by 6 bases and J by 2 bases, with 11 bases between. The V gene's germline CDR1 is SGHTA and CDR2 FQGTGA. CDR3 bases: TGTGCCAGCAGGCAGGGGCTCGCTGGGGCCAACGTCCTGACTTTC. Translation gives CASRQGLAGANVLTF.

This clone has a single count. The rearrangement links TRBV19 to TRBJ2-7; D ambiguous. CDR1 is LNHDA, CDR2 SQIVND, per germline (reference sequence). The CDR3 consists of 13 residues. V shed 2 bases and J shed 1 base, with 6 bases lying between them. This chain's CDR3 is CASSISESYEQYF. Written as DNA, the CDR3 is TGTGCCAGTAGTATATCGGAGTCCTACGAGCAGTACTTC. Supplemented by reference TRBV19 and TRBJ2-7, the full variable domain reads DGGITQSPKYLFRKEGQNVTLSCEQNLNHDAMYWYRQDPGQGLRLIYYSQIVNDFQKGDIAEGYSVSREKKESFPLTVTSAQKNPTAFYLCASSISESYEQYFGPGTRLTVT.

CDR3 sequence (DNA): TGTGCCAGCAGCTACGCCGGGGGTAGGAGTGGCTACACCTTC. Translation gives CASSYAGGRSGYTF. V is TRBV7-9 and J is TRBJ1-2; TRBD1 might be the D (5 bases). Looked up from germline, CDR1 is SEHNR and CDR2 is FQNEAQ (reference sequence). V was trimmed by 4 bases and J by 7 bases, leaving 16 bases between them. The CDR3 has 14 residues. The full variable domain, its missing parts supplied by reference TRBV7-9 and TRBJ1-2, is DTGVSQNPRHKITKRGQNVTFRCDPISEHNRLYWYRQTLGQGPEFLTYFQNEAQLEKSRLLSDRFSAERPKGSFSTLEIQRTEQGDSAMYLCASSYAGGRSGYTFGSGTRLTVV.

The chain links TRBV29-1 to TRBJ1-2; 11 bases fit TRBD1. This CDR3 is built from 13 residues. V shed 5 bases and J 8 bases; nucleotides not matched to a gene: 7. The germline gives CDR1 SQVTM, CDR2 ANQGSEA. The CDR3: CSVIKDRGQGYTF. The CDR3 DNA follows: TGCAGCGTTATCAAGGACAGGGGGCAAGGCTACACCTTC. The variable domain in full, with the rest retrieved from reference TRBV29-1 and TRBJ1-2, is SAVISQKPSRDICQRGTSLTIQCQVDSQVTMMFWYRQQPGQSLTLIATANQGSEATYESGFVIDKFPISRPNLTFSTLTVSNMSPEDSSIYLCSVIKDRGQGYTFGSGTRLTVV.

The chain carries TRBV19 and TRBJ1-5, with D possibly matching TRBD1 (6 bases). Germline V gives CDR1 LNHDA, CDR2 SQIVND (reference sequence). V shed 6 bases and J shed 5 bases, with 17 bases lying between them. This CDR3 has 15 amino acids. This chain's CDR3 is CASSLPRGTYQPQHF. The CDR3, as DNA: TGTGCCAGTAGCTTGCCCAGGGGCACCTATCAGCCCCAGCATTTT.

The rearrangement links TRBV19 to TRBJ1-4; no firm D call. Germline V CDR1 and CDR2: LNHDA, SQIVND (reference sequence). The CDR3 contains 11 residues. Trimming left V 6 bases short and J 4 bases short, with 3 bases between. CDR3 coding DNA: TGTGCCAGTAGCCGTAATGAAAAACTGTTTTTT. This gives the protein CASSRNEKLFF.

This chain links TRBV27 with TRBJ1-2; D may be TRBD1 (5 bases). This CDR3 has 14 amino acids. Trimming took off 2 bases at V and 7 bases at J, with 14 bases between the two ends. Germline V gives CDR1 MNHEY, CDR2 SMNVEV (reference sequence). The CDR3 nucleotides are TGTGCCAGCAGTTTACAGGCGCAGGGCTCTGGCTACACCTTC. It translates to CASSLQAQGSGYTF.

DNA of the CDR3: TGTGCCAGTAGTAGGGGTGCGGGAGGCTTCTACGAGCAGTACTTC. It encodes CASSRGAGGFYEQYF. V gene TRBV19 combines with J gene TRBJ2-7; 8 bases are a match to TRBD2. The germline V gene has CDR1 LNHDA and CDR2 SQIVND (reference sequence). This CDR3 has 15 residues. V lost 4 bases to trimming and J lost 3 bases; unmatched junction nucleotides: 8.

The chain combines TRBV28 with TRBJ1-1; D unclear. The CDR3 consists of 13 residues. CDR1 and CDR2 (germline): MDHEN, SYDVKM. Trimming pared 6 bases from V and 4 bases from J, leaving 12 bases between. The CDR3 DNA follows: TGTGCCAGCAGGACGGGCGGGGTCACTGAAGCTTTCTTT. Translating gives CASRTGGVTEAFF. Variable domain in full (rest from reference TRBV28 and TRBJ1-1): DVKVTQSSRYLVKRTGEKVFLECVQDMDHENMFWYRQDPGLGLRLIYFSYDVKMKEKGDIPEGYSVSREKKERFSLILESASTNQTSMYLCASRTGGVTEAFFGQGTRLTVV.

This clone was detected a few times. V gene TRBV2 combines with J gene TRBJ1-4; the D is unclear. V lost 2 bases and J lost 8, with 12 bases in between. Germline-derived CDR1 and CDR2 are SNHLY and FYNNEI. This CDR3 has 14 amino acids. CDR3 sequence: CASSESASTEKLFF. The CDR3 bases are TGTGCCAGCAGTGAAAGTGCGAGTACGGAAAAACTGTTTTTT.

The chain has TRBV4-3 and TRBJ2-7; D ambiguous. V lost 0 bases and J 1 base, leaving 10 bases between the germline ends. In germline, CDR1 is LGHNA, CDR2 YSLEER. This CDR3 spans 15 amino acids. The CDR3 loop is CASSQDWQFSYEQYF. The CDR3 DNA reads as TGCGCCAGCAGCCAAGACTGGCAATTTTCCTACGAGCAGTACTTC.

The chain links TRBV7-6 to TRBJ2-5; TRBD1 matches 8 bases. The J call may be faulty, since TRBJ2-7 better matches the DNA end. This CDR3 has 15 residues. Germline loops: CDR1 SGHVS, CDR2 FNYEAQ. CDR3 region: CASSLGQGRSYEQYF. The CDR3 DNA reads TGTGCCAGCAGCTTAGGACAGGGGCGGTCCTACGAGCAGTACTTC.

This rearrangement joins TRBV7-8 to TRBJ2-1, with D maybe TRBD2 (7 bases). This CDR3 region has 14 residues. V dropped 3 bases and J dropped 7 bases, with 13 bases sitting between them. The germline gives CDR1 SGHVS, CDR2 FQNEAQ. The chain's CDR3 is CASSFDGGRNEQFF. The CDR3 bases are TGTGCCAGCAGCTTCGACGGGGGGCGGAATGAGCAGTTCTTC.

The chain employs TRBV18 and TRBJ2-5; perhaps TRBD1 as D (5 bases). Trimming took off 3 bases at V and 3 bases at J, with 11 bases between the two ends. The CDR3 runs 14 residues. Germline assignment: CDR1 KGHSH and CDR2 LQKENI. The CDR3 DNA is TGTGCCAGCTCACCCGCGATAGGGGAAGAGACCCAGTACTTC. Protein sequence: CASSPAIGEETQYF.

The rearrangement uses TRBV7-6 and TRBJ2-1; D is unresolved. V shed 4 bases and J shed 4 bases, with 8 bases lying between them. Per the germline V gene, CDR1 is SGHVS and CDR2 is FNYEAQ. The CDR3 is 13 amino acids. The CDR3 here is CASSSYRYNEQFF. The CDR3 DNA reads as TGTGCCAGCAGCTCTTACAGATACAATGAGCAGTTCTTC.

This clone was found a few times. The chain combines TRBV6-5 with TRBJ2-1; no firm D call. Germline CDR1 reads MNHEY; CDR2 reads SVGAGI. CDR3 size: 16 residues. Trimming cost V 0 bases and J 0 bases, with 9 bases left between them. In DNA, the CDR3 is TGTGCCAGCAGTTACTCGATGGAGAGCTCCTACAATGAGCAGTTCTTC. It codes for CASSYSMESSYNEQFF.

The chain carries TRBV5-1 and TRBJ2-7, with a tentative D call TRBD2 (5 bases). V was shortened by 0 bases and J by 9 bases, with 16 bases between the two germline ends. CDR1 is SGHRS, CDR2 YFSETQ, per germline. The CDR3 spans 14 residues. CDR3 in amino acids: CASSLEAVPSGQYF. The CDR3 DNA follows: TGCGCCAGCAGCTTGGAAGCGGTCCCCAGTGGGCAGTACTTC.

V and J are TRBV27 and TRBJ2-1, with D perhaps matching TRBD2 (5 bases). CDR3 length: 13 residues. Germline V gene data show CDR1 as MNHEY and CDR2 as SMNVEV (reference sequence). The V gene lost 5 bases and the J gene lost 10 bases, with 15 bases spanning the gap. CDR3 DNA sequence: TGTGCCAGCAGTCTCTCTACTAGTTCCGAGCAGTTCTTC. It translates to CASSLSTSSEQFF.

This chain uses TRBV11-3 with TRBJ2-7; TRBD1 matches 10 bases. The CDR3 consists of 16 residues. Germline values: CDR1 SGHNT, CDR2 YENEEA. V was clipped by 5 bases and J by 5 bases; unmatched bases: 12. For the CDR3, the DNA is TGTGCCAGCAGCCGCCGTACCGGGACAGGGGATAACGAGCAGTACTTC. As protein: CASSRRTGTGDNEQYF.

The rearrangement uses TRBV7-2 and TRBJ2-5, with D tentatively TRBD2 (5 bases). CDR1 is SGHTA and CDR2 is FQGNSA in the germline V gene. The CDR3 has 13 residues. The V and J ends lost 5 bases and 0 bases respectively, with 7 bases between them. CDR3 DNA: TGTGCCAGCAGCCCAGCGGACCAAGAGACCCAGTACTTC. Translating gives CASSPADQETQYF.

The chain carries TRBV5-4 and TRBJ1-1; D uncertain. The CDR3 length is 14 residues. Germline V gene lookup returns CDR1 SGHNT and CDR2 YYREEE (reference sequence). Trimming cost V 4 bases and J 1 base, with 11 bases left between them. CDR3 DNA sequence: TGTGCCAGCAGCATGGACTCCCGGAACACTGAAGCTTTCTTT. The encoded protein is CASSMDSRNTEAFF.

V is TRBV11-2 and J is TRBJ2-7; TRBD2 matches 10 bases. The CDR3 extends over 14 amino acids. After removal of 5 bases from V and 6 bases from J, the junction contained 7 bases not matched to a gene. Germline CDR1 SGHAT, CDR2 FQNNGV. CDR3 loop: CASSLKAGGREQYF. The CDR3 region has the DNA TGTGCCAGCAGCCTAAAAGCGGGAGGGCGCGAGCAGTACTTC.

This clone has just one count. CDR3 in amino acids: CASSQILNSGLRETQYF. The CDR3 region has the DNA TGTGCCAGCAGCCAGATCCTGAATAGCGGGTTGCGGGAGACCCAGTACTTC. The V and J genes are TRBV4-2 and TRBJ2-5, with 7 bases matching TRBD2. This CDR3 spans 17 amino acids. After removal of 3 bases from V and 5 bases from J, the junction contained 15 bases not matched to a gene. CDR1 is LGHNA, CDR2 YNFKEQ, per germline.

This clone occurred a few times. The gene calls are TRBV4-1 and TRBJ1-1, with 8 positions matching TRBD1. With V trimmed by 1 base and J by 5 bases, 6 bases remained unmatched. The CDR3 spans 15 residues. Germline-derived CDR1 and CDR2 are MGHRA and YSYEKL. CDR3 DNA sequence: TGCGCCAGCAGCCAAGTAGGCAGGGGGCGGACTGAAGCTTTCTTT. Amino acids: CASSQVGRGRTEAFF.

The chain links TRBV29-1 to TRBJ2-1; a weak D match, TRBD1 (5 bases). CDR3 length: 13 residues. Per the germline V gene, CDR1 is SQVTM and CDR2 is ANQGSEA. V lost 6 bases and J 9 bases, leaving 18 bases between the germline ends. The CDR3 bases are TGCAGCGTAGAGTCCGAGTGGGGCAGTGAGCAGTTCTTC. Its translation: CSVESEWGSEQFF.

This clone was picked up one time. The CDR3, as DNA: TGTGCCTGGAGTGTACCAGACAGGGTTAATTCACCCCTCCACTTT. Translating gives CAWSVPDRVNSPLHF. The chain links TRBV30 to TRBJ1-6, with 7 nucleotides matching TRBD1. This CDR3 has 15 amino acids. The germline CDR1 and CDR2 sequences are GTSNPN and SVGIG (reference sequence). J was trimmed by 6 bases and V by 0 bases; bases with no gene match: 5.